Listed below are T cell receptor beta chains from one sample, sequenced in a study of Graves' ophthalmopathy and Graves' hyperthyroidism. TCRdb reanalysed the multiplex PCR reads using MiXCR and keeps one entry per CDR3 protein. The table has 200,000 to 300,000 distinct CDR3 sequences, around 50% seen once; the top ten hold around half. The material sequenced was peripheral blood. All receptors derive from an adult man with Graves' ophthalmopathy. CDR3s include the opening cysteine and the closing phenylalanine or tryptophan. A D gene is named only where the DNA matches it firmly. Clone size is given for some rows only: seen once, a few or many times, or a class if the clone is expanded.

V gene	J gene	D gene	clone size	CDR3 protein	CDR3 DNA
TRBV9	TRBJ1-6	TRBD1	-	CASSVADRGHSPPHF	TGTGCCAGCAGCGTAGCTGACAGGGGGCACTCACCCCCCCACTTT
TRBV6-6	TRBJ2-7	TRBD1	-	CASSYGTGYEQYF	TGTGCCAGCAGTTACGGGACAGGCTACGAGCAGTACTTC
TRBV7-9	TRBJ2-5	TRBD1	-	CASSSLTGRETQYF	TGTGCCAGCAGTTCCCTGACAGGGCGGGAGACCCAGTACTTC
TRBV20-1	TRBJ1-5	TRBD1	many	CSAKSGQVRDNQPQHF	TGCAGTGCAAAGTCGGGACAGGTTCGAGACAATCAGCCCCAGCATTTT
TRBV28	TRBJ1-1	TRBD1	-	CASNRGPTEAFF	TGTGCCAGCAACAGGGGGCCCACTGAAGCTTTCTTT
TRBV29-1	TRBJ2-5	-	-	CSVDDLGRYNEQYF	TGCAGCGTTGATGACCTAGGTCGCTACAATGAGCAGTACTTC
TRBV7-2	TRBJ2-2	TRBD1	-	CASSTSQGRGTGELFF	TGTGCCAGCAGCACCTCACAGGGGCGAGGCACCGGGGAGCTGTTTTTT
TRBV6-1	TRBJ1-5	TRBD1	many	CASRSDRVGQPQHF	TGTGCCAGCAGATCGGACAGGGTTGGTCAGCCCCAGCATTTT
TRBV7-8	TRBJ1-5	TRBD1	once	CASSQGQGQPQHF	TGTGCCAGCAGCCAGGGACAGGGCCAGCCCCAGCATTTT
TRBV6-5	TRBJ1-1	-	-	CASSKHDWVTEAFF	TGTGCCAGCAGTAAACATGACTGGGTCACTGAAGCTTTCTTT
TRBV3-1	TRBJ1-3	-	-	CASSRDSVSNTIYF	TGTGCCAGCAGCCGAGATTCGGTTAGCAACACCATATATTTT
TRBV10-3	TRBJ2-5	TRBD2	-	CASSLAGAGGETQYF	TGTGCCAGCAGCTTGGCGGGGGCGGGAGGGGAGACCCAGTACTTC
TRBV13	TRBJ1-2	TRBD1	many	CASSSTGKGGYTF	TGTGCCAGCAGCTCGACAGGGAAAGGTGGCTACACCTTC
TRBV9	TRBJ1-6	TRBD1	-	CASSPGQGGNPPPHF	TGTGCCAGCAGCCCAGGACAGGGAGGGAATCCACCCCCCCACTTT
TRBV12-3/TRBV12-4	TRBJ1-6	-	-	CASSHYRELSSPLHF	TGTGCCAGCAGCCACTACAGGGAGCTTTCTTCACCCCTCCACTTT
TRBV29-1	TRBJ2-5	TRBD1	few	CSVEGQGAETQYF	TGCAGCGTGGAAGGACAGGGGGCAGAGACCCAGTACTTC
TRBV6-5	TRBJ1-1	-	-	CASRVGRNTEAFF	TGTGCCAGCAGGGTCGGACGGAACACTGAAGCTTTCTTT
TRBV7-2	TRBJ1-2	-	-	CASSSYRVGYGYTF	TGTGCCAGCAGCTCGTACAGGGTGGGCTATGGCTACACCTTC
TRBV6-5	TRBJ2-5	-	-	CASSYSSGGYEQETQYF	TGTGCCAGCAGTTACTCTTCCGGGGGCTACGAGCAGGAGACCCAGTACTTC
TRBV6-5	TRBJ1-2	-	-	CASSYSRADGYTF	TGTGCCAGCAGTTACTCGAGGGCCGATGGCTACACCTTC
TRBV5-4	TRBJ1-2	TRBD1	-	CASSLGGDRAHGYTF	TGTGCCAGCAGCTTGGGGGGGGACAGGGCTCATGGCTACACCTTC
TRBV9	TRBJ2-7	TRBD1	-	CASSSGTETYEQYF	TGTGCCAGCAGCTCCGGGACAGAGACCTACGAGCAGTACTTC